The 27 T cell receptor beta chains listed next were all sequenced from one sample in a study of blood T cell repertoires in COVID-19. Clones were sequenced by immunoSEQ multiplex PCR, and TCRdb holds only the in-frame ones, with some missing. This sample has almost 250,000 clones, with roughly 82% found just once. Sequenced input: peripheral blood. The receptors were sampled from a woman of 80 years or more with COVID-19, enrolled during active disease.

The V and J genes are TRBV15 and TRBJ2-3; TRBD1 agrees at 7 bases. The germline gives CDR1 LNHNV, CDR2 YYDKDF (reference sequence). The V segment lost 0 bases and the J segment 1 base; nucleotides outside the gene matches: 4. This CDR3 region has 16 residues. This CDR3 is CATSRERDRGTDTQYF. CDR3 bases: TGTGCCACCAGCAGAGAACGAGACAGGGGCACAGATACGCAGTATTTT.

CDR3 residues: CASSLRGEQFF. Written as DNA, the CDR3 is TGTGCCAGCAGTTTAAGGGGTGAGCAGTTCTTC. The chain recombines TRBV12-3 or TRBV12-4 with TRBJ2-1, with D maybe TRBD1 (5 bases). Deletions cut 2 bases from V and 9 bases from J, with 5 bases between. The CDR3 contains 11 residues.

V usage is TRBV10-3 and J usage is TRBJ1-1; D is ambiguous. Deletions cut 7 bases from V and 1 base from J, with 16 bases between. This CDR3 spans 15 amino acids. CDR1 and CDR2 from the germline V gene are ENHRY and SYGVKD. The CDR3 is CAITEGDDSNTEAFF. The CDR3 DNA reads TGTGCCATCACCGAGGGAGACGACTCGAACACTGAAGCTTTCTTT.

CDR3 coding DNA: TGTGCCAGCAGCACAAGCGGGGGCCTCACAGATACGCAGTATTTT. Protein: CASSTSGGLTDTQYF. V is TRBV11-2 and J is TRBJ2-3, with 8 bases fitting TRBD2. With V trimmed by 5 bases and J by 2 bases, 6 bases remained unmatched. Germline CDR1 is SGHAT and CDR2 is FQNNGV. CDR3 length equals 15 residues.

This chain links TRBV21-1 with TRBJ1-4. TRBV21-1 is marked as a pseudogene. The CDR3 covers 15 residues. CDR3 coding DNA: TGTGCCAGCAGCAAATCCGGGGGGTGGAGTGAAAAACTGTTTTTT. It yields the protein CASSKSGGWSEKLFF.

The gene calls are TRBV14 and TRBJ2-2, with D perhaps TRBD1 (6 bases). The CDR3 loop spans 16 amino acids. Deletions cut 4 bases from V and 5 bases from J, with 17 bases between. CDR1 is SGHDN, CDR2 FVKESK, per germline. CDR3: CASSPRTRGKTGELFF. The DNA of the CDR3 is TGTGCCAGCAGCCCTCGGACAAGGGGGAAAACCGGGGAGCTGTTTTTT.

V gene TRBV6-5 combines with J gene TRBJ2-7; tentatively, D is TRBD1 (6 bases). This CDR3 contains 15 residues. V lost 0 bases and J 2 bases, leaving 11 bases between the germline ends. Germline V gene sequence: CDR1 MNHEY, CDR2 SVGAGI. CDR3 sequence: CASSYSYEGAYEQYV. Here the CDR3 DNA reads TGTGCCAGCAGTTACTCGTACGAGGGGGCCTACGAGCAGTACGTC.

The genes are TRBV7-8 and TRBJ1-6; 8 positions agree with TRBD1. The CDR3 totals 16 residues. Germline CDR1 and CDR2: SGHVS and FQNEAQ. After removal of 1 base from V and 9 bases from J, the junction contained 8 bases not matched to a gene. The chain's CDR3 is CASSLGLRTGSSPLHF. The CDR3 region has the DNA TGTGCCAGCAGCTTAGGCCTGAGGACAGGGAGTTCACCCCTCCACTTT.

This chain's CDR3 is CASSFSTGTGELFF. In DNA form, the CDR3 reads TGTGCCAGCAGCTTTTCTACTGGCACCGGGGAGCTGTTTTTT. The chain carries TRBV7-2 and TRBJ2-2; D call uncertain. V was pared by 3 bases and J by 4 bases, with 9 bases between. Germline V gene lookup returns CDR1 SGHTA and CDR2 FQGNSA. The CDR3 consists of 14 residues.

The CDR3 bases are TGTGCCACCAGCCCCCCTACTGATACGCAGTATTTT. The encoded protein is CATSPPTDTQYF. The chain links TRBV15 to TRBJ2-3, with unresolved D. V was trimmed by 5 bases and J by 6 bases, leaving 9 bases between them. The germline CDR1 and CDR2 sequences are LNHNV and YYDKDF (reference sequence). The CDR3 spans 12 residues.

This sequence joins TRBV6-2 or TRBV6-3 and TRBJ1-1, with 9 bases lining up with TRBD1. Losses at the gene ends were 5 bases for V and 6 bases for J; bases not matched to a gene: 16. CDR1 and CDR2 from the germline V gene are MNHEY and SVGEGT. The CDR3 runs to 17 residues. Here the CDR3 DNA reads TGTGCCAGCAGTCTACAGGGCCCCCGGGACAGGGTGGCTGAAGCTTTCTTT. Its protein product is CASSLQGPRDRVAEAFF.

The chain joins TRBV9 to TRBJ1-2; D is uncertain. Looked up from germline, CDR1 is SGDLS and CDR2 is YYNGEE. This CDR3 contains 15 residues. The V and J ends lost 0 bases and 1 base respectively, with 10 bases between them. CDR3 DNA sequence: TGTGCCAGCAGCGTAGCTGAGGTTTTTAACTATGGCTACACCTTC. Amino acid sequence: CASSVAEVFNYGYTF.

CDR3 sequence reads: CASSPQGYQPQHF. The CDR3 DNA is TGTGCCAGCTCACCACAGGGGTATCAGCCCCAGCATTTT. The chain uses TRBV18 and TRBJ1-5; a weak D match, TRBD1 (5 bases). Deletions cut 1 base from V and 5 bases from J, with 6 bases between. The CDR3 sequence is 13 residues long. From germline, CDR1 is KGHSH and CDR2 LQKENI.

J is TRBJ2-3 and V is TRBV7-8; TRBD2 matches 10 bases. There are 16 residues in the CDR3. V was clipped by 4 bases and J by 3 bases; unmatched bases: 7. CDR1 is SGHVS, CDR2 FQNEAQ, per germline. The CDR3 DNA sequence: TGTGCCAGCAGCTCCCTGCTAGCGGGGGTAACAGATACGCAGTATTTT. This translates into CASSSLLAGVTDTQYF. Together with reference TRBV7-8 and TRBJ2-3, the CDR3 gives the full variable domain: GAGVSQSPRYKVAKRGQDVALRCDPISGHVSLFWYQQALGQGPEFLTYFQNEAQLDKSGLPSDRFFAERPEGSVSTLKIQRTQQEDSAVYLCASSSLLAGVTDTQYFGPGTRLTVL.

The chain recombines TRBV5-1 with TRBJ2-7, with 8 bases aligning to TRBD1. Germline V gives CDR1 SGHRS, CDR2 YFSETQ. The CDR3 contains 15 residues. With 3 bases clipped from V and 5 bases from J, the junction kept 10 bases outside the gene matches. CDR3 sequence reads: CASSSGQGRGDEQYF. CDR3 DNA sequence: TGCGCCAGCAGCTCTGGACAGGGCCGAGGGGACGAGCAGTACTTC.

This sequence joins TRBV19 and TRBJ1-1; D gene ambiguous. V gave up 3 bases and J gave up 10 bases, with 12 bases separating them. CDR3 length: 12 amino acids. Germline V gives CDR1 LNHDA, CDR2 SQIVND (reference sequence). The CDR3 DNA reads TGTGCCAGTAGTATGAGGGCCTCCGGAGCTTTCTTT. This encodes CASSMRASGAFF.

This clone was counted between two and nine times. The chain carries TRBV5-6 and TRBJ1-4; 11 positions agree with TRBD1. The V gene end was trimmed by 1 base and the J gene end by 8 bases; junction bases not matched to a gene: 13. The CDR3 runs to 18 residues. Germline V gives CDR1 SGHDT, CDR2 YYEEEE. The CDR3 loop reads CASSLLGPGQGGEEKLFF. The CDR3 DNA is TGTGCCAGCAGCTTGTTGGGCCCGGGACAGGGGGGTGAAGAAAAACTGTTTTTT.

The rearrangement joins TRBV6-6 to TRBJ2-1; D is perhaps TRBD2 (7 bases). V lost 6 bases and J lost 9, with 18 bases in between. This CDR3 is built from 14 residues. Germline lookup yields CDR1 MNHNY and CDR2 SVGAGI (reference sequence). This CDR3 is CASSQHGGHIEQFF. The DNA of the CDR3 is TGTGCCAGCAGCCAGCACGGGGGGCACATTGAGCAGTTCTTC.

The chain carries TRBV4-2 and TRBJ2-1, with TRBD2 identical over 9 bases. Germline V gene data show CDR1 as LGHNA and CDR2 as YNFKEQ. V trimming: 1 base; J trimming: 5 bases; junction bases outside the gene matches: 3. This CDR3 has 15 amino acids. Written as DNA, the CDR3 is TGTGCCAGCAGCCAAGGCGGGGGGGCTAACAATGAGCAGTTCTTC. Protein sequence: CASSQGGGANNEQFF.

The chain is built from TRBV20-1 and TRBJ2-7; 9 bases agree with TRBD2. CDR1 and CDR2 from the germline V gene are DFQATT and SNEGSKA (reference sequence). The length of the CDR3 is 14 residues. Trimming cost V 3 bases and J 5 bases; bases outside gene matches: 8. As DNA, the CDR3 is TGCAGTGCTAGTTCTAGCGGGGTTACGGACGAGCAGTACTTC. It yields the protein CSASSSGVTDEQYF.

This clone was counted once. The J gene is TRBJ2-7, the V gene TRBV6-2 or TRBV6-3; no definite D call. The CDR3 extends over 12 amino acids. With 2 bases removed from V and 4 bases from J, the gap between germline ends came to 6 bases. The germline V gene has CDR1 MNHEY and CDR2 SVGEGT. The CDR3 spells CASSYARYEQYF. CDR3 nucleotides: TGTGCCAGCAGTTACGCCAGGTACGAGCAGTACTTC.

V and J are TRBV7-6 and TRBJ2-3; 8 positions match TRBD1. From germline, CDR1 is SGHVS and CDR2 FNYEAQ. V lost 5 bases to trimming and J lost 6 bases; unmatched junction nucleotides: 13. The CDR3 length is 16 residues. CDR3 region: CASSGVAQGGVDTQYF. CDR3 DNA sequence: TGTGCCAGCAGCGGAGTAGCACAGGGGGGAGTTGATACGCAGTATTTT.

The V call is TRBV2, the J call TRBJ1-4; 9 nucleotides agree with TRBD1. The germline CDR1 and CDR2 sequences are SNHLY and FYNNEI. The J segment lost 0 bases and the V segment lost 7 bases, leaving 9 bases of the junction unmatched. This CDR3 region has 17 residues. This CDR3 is CASIPLTGGSTNEKLFF. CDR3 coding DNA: TGTGCCAGCATTCCTCTCACAGGGGGCTCAACTAATGAAAAACTGTTTTTT. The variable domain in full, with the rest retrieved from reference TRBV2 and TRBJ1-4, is EPEVTQTPSHQVTQMGQEVILRCVPISNHLYFYWYRQILGQKVEFLVSFYNNEISEKSEIFDDQFSVERPDGSNFTLKIRSTKLEDSAMYFCASIPLTGGSTNEKLFFGSGTQLSVL.

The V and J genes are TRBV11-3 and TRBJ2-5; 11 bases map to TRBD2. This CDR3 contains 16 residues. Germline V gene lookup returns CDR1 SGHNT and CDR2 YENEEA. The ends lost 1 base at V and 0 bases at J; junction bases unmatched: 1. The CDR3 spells CASSLGTSGYQETQYF. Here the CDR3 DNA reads TGTGCCAGCAGCTTAGGGACTAGCGGGTACCAAGAGACCCAGTACTTC.

CDR3 coding DNA: TGTGCCAGCAGTTTCTTCGGGAAACAGGGCAATGAGCAGTTCTTC. It is translated as CASSFFGKQGNEQFF. The V call is TRBV27, the J call TRBJ2-1, with a tentative D call TRBD1 (6 bases). CDR1 is MNHEY, CDR2 SMNVEV, per germline (reference sequence). The CDR3 totals 15 residues. The germline V and J ends were trimmed by 3 bases and 6 bases, with 15 bases remaining between them.

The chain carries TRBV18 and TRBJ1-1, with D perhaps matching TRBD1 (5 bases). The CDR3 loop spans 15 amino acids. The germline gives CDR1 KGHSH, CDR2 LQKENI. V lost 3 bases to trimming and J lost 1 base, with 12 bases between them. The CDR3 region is CASSPRWGGNTEAFF. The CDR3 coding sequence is TGTGCCAGCTCACCCCGGTGGGGGGGGAACACTGAAGCTTTCTTT.

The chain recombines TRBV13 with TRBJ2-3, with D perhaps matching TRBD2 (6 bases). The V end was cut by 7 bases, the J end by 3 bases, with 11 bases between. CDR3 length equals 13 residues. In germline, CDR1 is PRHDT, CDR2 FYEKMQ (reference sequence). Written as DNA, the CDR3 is TGTGCCAGCACAAGGCGGGAAACAGATACGCAGTATTTT. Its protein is CASTRRETDTQYF.